This paragraph covers one T cell receptor beta chain sequence. This sample stems from a study of T-cell reconstitution after alpha-beta-depleted transplantation in children. CDR3 size: 14 residues. CDR1 and CDR2 (germline): SGHRS, YFSETQ. V was trimmed by 3 bases and J by 1 base, leaving 10 bases between them. A library of TCRbeta sequences, prepared with unique molecular identifiers, was generated. TCRdb reanalysed the PCR reads using MiXCR and keeps one entry per CDR3 protein. The sample has 500,000 or so distinct CDR3 sequences; over 25% are singletons. This sample comprised PBMCs from the stem cell graft donor, obtained from the stem cell graft. The chain uses TRBV5-1 and TRBJ1-1; TRBD1 might be the D (6 bases). The receptor was derived from a human donor who donated a stem cell graft to a child with aplastic anemia. The CDR3 loop reads CASSSDRQNTEAFF. The CDR3 DNA is TGCGCCAGCAGCTCGGACAGACAGAACACTGAAGCTTTCTTT.